This TCR beta chain was profiled in a study of OX40 agonist ivuxolimab in advanced cancers. About the research overall: An anti-OX40 (CD134) antibody with agonistic activity, ivuxolimab, was administered to patients. Patients got intravenous ivuxolimab at 0.01 to 10 mg/kg every 2 weeks. Points from the study as a whole: At doses 0.1 to 3.0 mg/kg, CD4+ and CD8+ clones expanded.

Systemic immunosuppression or autoimmune disease history was grounds to exclude patients. Repertoires were generated with immunoSEQ multiplex PCR, while TCRdb's copy carries only in-frame clones and drops some. This sample has tens of thousands of clones, with 88% found just once. A remark on this clone: Its antigen is unidentified.

With V trimmed by 0 bases and J by 1 base, 6 bases remained unmatched. This CDR3 comprises 16 residues. Looked up from germline, CDR1 is SGDLS and CDR2 is YYNGEE. The chain joins TRBV9 to TRBJ2-5, with 7 bases that match TRBD2. The sample here was CD4+ or CD8+ T cells sorted from blood, taken in a trial of the OX40 agonist ivuxolimab. The receptor was derived from an adult with an advanced solid tumor such as melanoma, head and neck, liver or kidney cancer. CDR3 in amino acids: CASSVGLAGAQETQYF. The CDR3 nucleotides are TGTGCCAGCAGCGTAGGACTAGCCGGCGCCCAAGAGACCCAGTACTTC.